Listed below are T cell receptor beta chains from one sample, sequenced in a study of identical twins. TCRdb re-called the 5' RACE reads with MiXCR, one entry per CDR3 protein. The sample gives 1.5 million to 2 million distinct CDR3 sequences, under 35% of which show up once; around 0.25% is in the top ten. The sample taken for sequencing was cord blood. Receptors originate from a newborn girl in good health. CDR3s include the opening cysteine and the closing phenylalanine or tryptophan. The order of the fields is CDR3 length, J gene, V gene, D gene, CDR3 protein. D genes are given only for firm matches.

cdr3_length: 13
j_call: TRBJ2-6
v_call: TRBV29-1
d_call: -
cdr3_aa: CSVDNSGANVLTF

cdr3_length: 15
j_call: TRBJ2-1
v_call: TRBV12-3/TRBV12-4
d_call: TRBD2
cdr3_aa: CASSYLAGAYNEQFF

cdr3_length: 14
j_call: TRBJ2-5
v_call: TRBV20-1
d_call: TRBD2
cdr3_aa: CSASYSGRYRTQYF

cdr3_length: 16
j_call: TRBJ2-3
v_call: TRBV20-1
d_call: -
cdr3_aa: CSARGAGISSTDTQYF

cdr3_length: 14
j_call: TRBJ2-5
v_call: TRBV7-9
d_call: -
cdr3_aa: CASSIHTRGETQYF

cdr3_length: 18
j_call: TRBJ1-1
v_call: TRBV18
d_call: -
cdr3_aa: CASSPPGRGLFMNTEAFF

cdr3_length: 12
j_call: TRBJ2-1
v_call: TRBV20-1
d_call: -
cdr3_aa: CSARDRVGEQFF

cdr3_length: 14
j_call: TRBJ1-5
v_call: TRBV3-1
d_call: -
cdr3_aa: CASSQGWGKQPQHF

cdr3_length: 15
j_call: TRBJ2-7
v_call: TRBV28
d_call: -
cdr3_aa: CASSGGQPVYYEQYF

cdr3_length: 15
j_call: TRBJ1-4
v_call: TRBV7-2
d_call: -
cdr3_aa: CASSDQGSHNEKLFF

cdr3_length: 12
j_call: TRBJ1-2
v_call: TRBV20-1
d_call: -
cdr3_aa: CSARARSWGYTF